This T cell receptor beta chain was found in a study of control samples from healthy donors and cancer patients. Germline V gene sequence: CDR1 SEHNR, CDR2 FQNEAQ (reference sequence). This CDR3 is 12 amino acids long. The V gene end was trimmed by 5 bases and the J gene end by 3 bases; junction bases not matched to a gene: 0. Sequencing was performed with immunoSEQ multiplex PCR; in TCRdb, only in-frame clones are kept and a portion is missing. Its listing shows roughly 200,000 clones. The sequenced material came from blood. The V gene is TRBV7-9, the J gene TRBJ1-1; 7 nucleotides line up with TRBD1. The TCR originated in a woman under 40 in good health. CDR3 sequence: CASSDRDTEAFF. The CDR3, as DNA: TGTGCCAGCAGCGACAGGGACACTGAAGCTTTCTTT.